Following are 20 T cell receptor beta chains from one sample sequenced in a study of molecular identifiers for immune sequencing clone quantification. MiXCR, run by TCRdb on the PCR reads, gives a single entry per CDR3 protein. The sample holds a few hundred thousand distinct CDR3 sequences, about a quarter seen once. Material for sequencing was naive CD8+ T cells from blood, with Jurkat cell RNA spiked in. Subset denoted: FACS-sorted CD8+CD4-CCR7+CD45RA+ naive T cells. The source of these receptors is a human donor in good health. Some libraries in this study had Jurkat cell RNA spiked in.

The sample holds a few counts of this clonotype. The V call is TRBV6-5, the J call TRBJ1-4; D is uncertain. This CDR3 is 15 amino acids long. Trimming stripped 6 bases from V and 4 bases from J, with 15 bases between. From germline, CDR1 is MNHEY and CDR2 SVGAGI. The CDR3 reads CASSPVVRLNEKLFF. CDR3 DNA: TGTGCCAGCAGCCCGGTGGTACGGCTTAATGAAAAACTGTTTTTT.

A note on this clonotype: One junction end does not reproduce the germline sequence, and a read error may be involved. The chain carries TRBV7-2 and TRBJ1-1, with TRBD1 matching 7 bases. The CDR3 spans 14 residues. Germline V lookup: CDR1 SGHTA, CDR2 FQGNSA. The CDR3 reads CASSSTGEWTEALF. The CDR3 DNA sequence: TGTGCCAGCAGCAGCACAGGGGAGTGGACTGAAGCTCTCTTT.

With regard to this clonotype: The junction departs from germline at one end; a sequencing error may be responsible. The rearrangement joins TRBV7-8 to TRBJ1-2; the match to TRBD1 covers 10 bases. The CDR3 spans 17 residues. Germline CDR1 SGHVS, CDR2 FQNEAQ. This chain's CDR3 is CAGSRLTGGEGSYGYTF. In nucleotides, the CDR3 is TGTGCCGGCAGCAGATTGACAGGGGGCGAGGGCTCCTATGGCTACACCTTC. Based on the CDR3 plus reference TRBV7-8 and TRBJ1-2, the full variable domain is GAGVSQSPRYKVAKRGQDVALRCDPISGHVSLFWYQQALGQGPEFLTYFQNEAQLDKSGLPSDRFFAERPEGSVSTLKIQRTQQEDSAVYLCAGSRLTGGEGSYGYTFGSGTRLTVV.

The chain links TRBV11-2 to TRBJ2-3; D is tentatively TRBD1 or TRBD2 (5 bases each). Per the germline V gene, CDR1 is SGHAT and CDR2 is FQNNGV. The CDR3 is 15 amino acids. V shed 2 bases and J shed 8 bases, with 17 bases lying between them. This chain's CDR3 is CASSLRGQGDGTQYF. CDR3 DNA: TGTGCCAGCAGCTTACGCGGGCAGGGTGACGGTACGCAGTATTTT.

A note on this clonotype: A much larger clonotype is one base distant, so this may be a read error. This rearrangement joins TRBV12-3 or TRBV12-4 to TRBJ2-7, with unresolved D. There are 13 residues in the CDR3. In nucleotides, the CDR3 is TGTGCCAGCAGTTTAGAGTTGGACGCTGAGCAGTGCTTC. This encodes CASSLELDAEQCF.

This clonotype was observed many times. The chain uses TRBV27 and TRBJ2-7; D ambiguous. Trimming pared 5 bases from V and 6 bases from J, leaving 14 bases between. CDR3 size: 13 residues. The germline V gene encodes CDR1 MNHEY and CDR2 SMNVEV (reference sequence). The CDR3 reads CASSPRLWPEQYF. The CDR3 DNA follows: TGTGCCAGCAGTCCAAGACTCTGGCCCGAGCAGTACTTC.

In nucleotides, the CDR3 is TGTGCCATCAGTGATGAGGGCACAGATACGCAGTATTTT. It yields the protein CAISDEGTDTQYF. The gene calls are TRBV10-3 and TRBJ2-3; D uncertain. CDR3 length: 13 residues. V was clipped by 3 bases and J by 1 base, with 5 bases between them. Germline loops: CDR1 ENHRY, CDR2 SYGVKD.

This clonotype has only a few counts. The genes are TRBV12-3 or TRBV12-4 and TRBJ2-5, with 12 bases that match TRBD2. The J segment lost 5 bases and the V segment lost 6 bases, leaving 4 bases of the junction unmatched. The CDR3 totals 14 residues. CDR3 sequence (DNA): TGTGCCAGCAGCCTAGCGGGAGGGATGGAGACCCAGTACTTC. This codes for CASSLAGGMETQYF.

A note on this clonotype: Compared with germline, one end of the junction differs, possibly owing to a read error. The chain uses TRBV14 and TRBJ1-2; D is perhaps TRBD1 (6 bases). This CDR3 spans 14 amino acids. Germline V gene sequence: CDR1 SGHDN, CDR2 FVKESK. The CDR3 DNA follows: TGTGCCAGCAGCCTTCGAACAGGGAACTATGGCTACAGCTTC. Translating gives CASSLRTGNYGYSF.

A few counts support this clonotype. A much larger clone is a single base away; this may be a read error. This sequence joins TRBV7-9 and TRBJ1-4; D gene unclear. The length of the CDR3 is 12 residues. Germline V lookup: CDR1 SEHNR, CDR2 FQNEAQ (reference sequence). The CDR3 protein is CASGLGSEKLFF. The CDR3 nucleotides are TGTGCCAGCGGCTTAGGAAGTGAAAAACTGTTTTTT.

This clonotype appeared a few times. The chain recombines TRBV30 with TRBJ1-1; D might be TRBD1 (6 bases). The CDR3 is 13 amino acids. Germline CDR1 reads GTSNPN; CDR2 reads SVGIG (reference sequence). V shed 2 bases and J shed 2 bases, with 9 bases lying between them. CDR3 in DNA: TGTGCCTGGAGTTCAGGGGTCAACACTGAAGCTTTCTTT. Translated: CAWSSGVNTEAFF.

This clonotype has more than one count but fewer than ten. The chain combines TRBV12-3 or TRBV12-4 with TRBJ2-5, with 14 bases identical to TRBD2. The CDR3 consists of 15 residues. The V gene end was trimmed by 8 bases and the J gene end by 5 bases; junction bases not matched to a gene: 7. The chain's CDR3 is CASRRTSGGLETQYF. The CDR3 nucleotides are TGTGCCAGCCGAAGGACTAGCGGGGGGCTGGAGACCCAGTACTTC.

This clonotype showed up many times. The chain uses TRBV3-1 and TRBJ2-3; D is undetermined. The CDR3 length is 15 residues. With 3 bases removed from V and 2 bases from J, the gap between germline ends came to 12 bases. The germline CDR1 and CDR2 sequences are LGHDT and YNNKEL (reference sequence). CDR3 DNA sequence: TGTGCCAGCAGCCACAAGGGCGGATCCACAGATACGCAGTATTTT. Protein: CASSHKGGSTDTQYF.

This clonotype was counted between two and nine times. V is TRBV30 and J is TRBJ1-3, with D hard to call. The CDR3 extends over 13 amino acids. Trimming removed 8 bases at V and 0 bases at J, with 11 bases between. Germline lookup yields CDR1 GTSNPN and CDR2 SVGIG (reference sequence). For the CDR3, the DNA is TGTGCCCGGGTCATCTTCTCTGGAAACACCATATATTTT. Amino acids: CARVIFSGNTIYF.

This clonotype has only a few counts. The genes are TRBV19 and TRBJ2-2; 8 bases map to TRBD2. The V segment lost 7 bases and the J segment 4 bases; nucleotides outside the gene matches: 5. The CDR3 contains 14 residues. From germline, CDR1 is LNHDA and CDR2 SQIVND (reference sequence). DNA of the CDR3: TGTGCCAGTAATGGCGGGGGGCGCACCGGGGAGCTGTTTTTT. Its translation: CASNGGGRTGELFF.

This clonotype came up many times. The chain has TRBV20-1 and TRBJ2-7; 11 bases agree with TRBD1. Germline CDR1 reads DFQATT; CDR2 reads SNEGSKA (reference sequence). This CDR3 has 14 residues. Trimming removed 5 bases from V and 4 bases from J; junction bases left unmatched: 7. CDR3 loop: CSARAGTGGYEQYF. CDR3 DNA: TGCAGTGCTCGAGCCGGGACAGGGGGGTACGAGCAGTACTTC.

The table lists this clonotype with many counts. The genes are TRBV19 and TRBJ2-3, with 8 bases fitting TRBD2. The germline V gene encodes CDR1 LNHDA and CDR2 SQIVND (reference sequence). Trimming removed 3 bases from V and 4 bases from J; junction bases left unmatched: 12. The length of the CDR3 is 17 residues. The CDR3 region is CASSIVVSGVDADTQYF. In DNA form, the CDR3 reads TGTGCCAGTAGTATCGTCGTTAGCGGGGTAGATGCAGATACGCAGTATTTT. The full variable domain, rest sourced from reference TRBV19 and TRBJ2-3, is DGGITQSPKYLFRKEGQNVTLSCEQNLNHDAMYWYRQDPGQGLRLIYYSQIVNDFQKGDIAEGYSVSREKKESFPLTVTSAQKNPTAFYLCASSIVVSGVDADTQYFGPGTRLTVL.

This clonotype was counted between two and nine times. The chain is built from TRBV7-9 and TRBJ1-6, with 7 bases lining up with TRBD1. V shed 7 bases, J shed 8 bases, and the junction held 5 bases outside the gene matches. Germline V CDR1 and CDR2: SEHNR, FQNEAQ (reference sequence). The CDR3 runs 13 residues. The CDR3 bases are TGTGCCAGCAACACAGGGGACTATTCACCCCTCCACTTT. This translates into CASNTGDYSPLHF.

In its sample, this clonotype was seen many times. V usage is TRBV7-9 and J usage is TRBJ1-1, with 9 nucleotides matching TRBD1. The CDR3 covers 13 residues. V lost 5 bases, J lost 8 bases, and 6 bases stayed unmatched. The germline gives CDR1 SEHNR, CDR2 FQNEAQ (reference sequence). The CDR3 region has the DNA TGTGCCAGCAGCGTGGACAGGGGCGAGGAAGCTTTCTTT. This codes for CASSVDRGEEAFF.

For this clonotype: Compared with germline, one end of the junction differs, possibly owing to a read error. The CDR3 is CASSSTASHEQCF. CDR3 bases: TGTGCCAGCAGCTCGACAGCGAGCCACGAGCAGTGCTTC. V and J are TRBV11-2 and TRBJ2-7; maybe TRBD1 (5 bases). This CDR3 region has 13 residues. Germline V gene data show CDR1 as SGHAT and CDR2 as FQNNGV.